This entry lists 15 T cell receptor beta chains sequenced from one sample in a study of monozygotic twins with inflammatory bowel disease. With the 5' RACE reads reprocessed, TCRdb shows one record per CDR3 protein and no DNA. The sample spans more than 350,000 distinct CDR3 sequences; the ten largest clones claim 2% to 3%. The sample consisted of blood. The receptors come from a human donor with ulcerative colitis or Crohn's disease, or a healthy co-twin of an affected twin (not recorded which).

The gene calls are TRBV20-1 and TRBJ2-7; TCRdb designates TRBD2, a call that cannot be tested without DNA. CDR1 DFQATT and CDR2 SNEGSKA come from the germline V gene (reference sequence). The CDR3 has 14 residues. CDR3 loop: CSAREGTYTYEQYF.

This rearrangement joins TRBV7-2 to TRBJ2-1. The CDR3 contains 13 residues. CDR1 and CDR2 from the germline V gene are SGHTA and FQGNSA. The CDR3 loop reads CASSLVGMNEQFF. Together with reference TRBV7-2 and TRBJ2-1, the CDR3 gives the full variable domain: GAGVSQSPSNKVTEKGKDVELRCDPISGHTALYWYRQSLGQGLEFLIYFQGNSAPDKSGLPSDRFSAERTGGSVSTLTIQRTQQEDSAVYLCASSLVGMNEQFFGPGTRLTVL.

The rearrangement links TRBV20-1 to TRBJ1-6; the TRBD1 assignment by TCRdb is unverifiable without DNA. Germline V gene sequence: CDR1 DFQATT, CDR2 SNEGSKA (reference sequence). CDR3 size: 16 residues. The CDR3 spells CSARWGQGANNSPLHF.

CDR3 sequence: CSATLGPQETQYF. This chain links TRBV20-1 with TRBJ2-5; the D call of TRBD1 rests on TCRdb alone, since no DNA is present to check it. Germline CDR1 DFQATT, CDR2 SNEGSKA (reference sequence). The CDR3 has 13 amino acids.

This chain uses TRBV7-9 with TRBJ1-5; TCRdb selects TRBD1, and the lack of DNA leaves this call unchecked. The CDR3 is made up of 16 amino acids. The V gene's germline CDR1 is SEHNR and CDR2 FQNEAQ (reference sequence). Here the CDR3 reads CASSLGLGTGDQPQHF.

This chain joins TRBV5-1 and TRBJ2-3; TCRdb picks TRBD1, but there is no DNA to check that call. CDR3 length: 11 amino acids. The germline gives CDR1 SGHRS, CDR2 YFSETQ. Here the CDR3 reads CASRGPDTQYF.

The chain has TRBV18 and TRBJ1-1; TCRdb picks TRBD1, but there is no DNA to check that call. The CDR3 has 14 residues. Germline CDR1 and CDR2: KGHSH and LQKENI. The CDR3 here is CASSSTDGSTEAFF.

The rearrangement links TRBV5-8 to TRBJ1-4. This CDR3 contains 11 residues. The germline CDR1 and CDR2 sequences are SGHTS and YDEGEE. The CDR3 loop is CASFRDEKLFF.

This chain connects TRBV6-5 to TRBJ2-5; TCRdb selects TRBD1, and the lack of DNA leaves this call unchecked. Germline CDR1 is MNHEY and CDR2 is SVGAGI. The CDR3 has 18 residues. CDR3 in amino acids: CASSYSAGGAVGQETQYF.

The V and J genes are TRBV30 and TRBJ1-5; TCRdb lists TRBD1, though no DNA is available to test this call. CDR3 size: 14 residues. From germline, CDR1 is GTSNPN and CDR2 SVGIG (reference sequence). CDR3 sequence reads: CAWSLGQGTQPQHF.

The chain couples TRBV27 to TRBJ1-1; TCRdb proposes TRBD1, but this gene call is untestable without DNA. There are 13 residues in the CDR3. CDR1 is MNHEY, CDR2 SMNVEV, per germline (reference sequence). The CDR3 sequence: CASRRDRGTEAFF.

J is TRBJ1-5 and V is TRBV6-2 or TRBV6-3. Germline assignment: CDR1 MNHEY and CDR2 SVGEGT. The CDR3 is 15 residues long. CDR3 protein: CASSYRDYSNQPQHF.

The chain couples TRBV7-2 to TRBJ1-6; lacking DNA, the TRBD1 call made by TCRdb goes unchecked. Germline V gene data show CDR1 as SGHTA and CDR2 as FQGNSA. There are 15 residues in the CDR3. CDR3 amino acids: CASSSRDSYNSPLHF.

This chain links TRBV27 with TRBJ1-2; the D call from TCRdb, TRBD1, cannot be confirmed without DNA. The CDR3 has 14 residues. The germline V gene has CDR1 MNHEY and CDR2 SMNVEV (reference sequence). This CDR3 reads CASSFSDRGGGYTF.

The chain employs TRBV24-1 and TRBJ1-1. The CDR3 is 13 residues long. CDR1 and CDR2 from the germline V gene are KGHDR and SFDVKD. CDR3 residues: CATSDGSGTEAFF.